Described below is a single T cell receptor beta chain sequence and its context. Its antigen is not identified. There are 19 residues in the CDR3. V shed 2 bases, J shed 0 bases, and the junction held 12 bases outside the gene matches. CDR1 and CDR2 (germline): SNHLY, FYNNEI. This entry belongs to a study of graft-versus-host responses after intestinal transplantation. Study at large: Recipients were given multivisceral, liver-intestinal, or isolated intestinal transplants.

Produced via immunoSEQ multiplex PCR; TCRdb's table is partial and in-frame only. This sample yields about 41,000 clones, of which 85% to 95% are seen a single time; roughly 0.52% belongs to the top ten. The specimen comprised unstimulated CD8+ T cells sorted from spleen or lymph node cells, sampled before transplant. V is TRBV2 and J is TRBJ1-5; 8 bases map to TRBD1. This receptor was obtained from a human donor who was the organ donor for an intestinal transplant. For the CDR3, the DNA is TGTGCCAGCAGTGAATTGGGGACAGGTAACTCTTATAGCAATCAGCCCCAGCATTTT. Amino acids: CASSELGTGNSYSNQPQHF.